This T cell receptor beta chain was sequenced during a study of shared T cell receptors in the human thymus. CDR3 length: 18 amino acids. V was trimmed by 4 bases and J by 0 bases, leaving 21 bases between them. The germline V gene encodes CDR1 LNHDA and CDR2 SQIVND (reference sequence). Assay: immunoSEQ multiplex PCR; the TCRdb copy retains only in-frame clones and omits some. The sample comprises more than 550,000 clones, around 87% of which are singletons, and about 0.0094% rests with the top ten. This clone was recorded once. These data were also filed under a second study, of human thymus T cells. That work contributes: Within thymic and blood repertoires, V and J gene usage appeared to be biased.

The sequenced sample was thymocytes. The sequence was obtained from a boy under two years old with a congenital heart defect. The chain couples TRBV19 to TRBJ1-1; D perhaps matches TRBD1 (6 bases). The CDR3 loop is CASSNGGAREGMNTEAFF. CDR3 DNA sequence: TGTGCCAGTAGTAATGGGGGGGCGAGGGAGGGGATGAACACTGAAGCTTTCTTT.